This entry lists 5 T cell receptor beta chains sequenced from one sample in a study of T cells after posttransplantation cyclophosphamide. Generated by immunoSEQ multiplex PCR, the TCRdb table keeps only in-frame clones and is missing some. The sample records approximately 10,000 clones, 80% to 95% being singletons. A marrow graft followed busulfan-fludarabine conditioning, with cyclophosphamide on days +3 and +4. The input for sequencing was PBMCs, taken after allogeneic stem cell transplant with posttransplant cyclophosphamide. The receptors originated from a female patient in her 30s who received an allogeneic stem cell transplant from an unrelated donor, was CMV-positive, and had no GVHD. A subset of T cells may come from the graft donor.

The genes are TRBV5-6 and TRBJ1-2; TRBD1 aligns across 8 bases. From germline, CDR1 is SGHDT and CDR2 YYEEEE. The V segment lost 4 bases and the J segment 1 base; nucleotides outside the gene matches: 6. This CDR3 spans 15 amino acids. CDR3: CASSPRQGINYGYTF. In DNA, the CDR3 is TGTGCCAGCAGCCCCAGACAGGGGATTAACTATGGCTACACCTTC. The variable domain in full, completed from reference TRBV5-6 and TRBJ1-2, reads DAGVTQSPTHLIKTRGQQVTLRCSPKSGHDTVSWYQQALGQGPQFIFQYYEEEERQRGNFPDRFSGHQFPNYSSELNVNALLLGDSALYLCASSPRQGINYGYTFGSGTRLTVV.

For the CDR3, the DNA is TGTGCCAGCAGGCCAGGGACAGGGAACTACGAGCAGTACTTC. Translating gives CASRPGTGNYEQYF. The chain uses TRBV6-1 and TRBJ2-7; 9 bases fit TRBD1. Germline loops: CDR1 MNHNS, CDR2 SASEGT. The CDR3 sequence is 14 residues long. The V and J ends lost 6 bases and 3 bases, in that order; junction bases with no gene match: 6.

J is TRBJ2-7 and V is TRBV11-3, with D tentatively TRBD1 (7 bases). Germline CDR1 SGHNT, CDR2 YENEEA. The V end was cut by 1 base, the J end by 5 bases, with 24 bases between. The CDR3 is made up of 18 amino acids. The CDR3 DNA reads as TGTGCCAGCAGCTTAGGAAAGGGGCCCCGAGGAGGGGGCGACGAGCAGTACTTC. Residues: CASSLGKGPRGGGDEQYF.

This clone was recorded only once. The rearrangement joins TRBV27 to TRBJ2-1, with 14 nucleotides matching TRBD2. The CDR3 contains 18 residues. Germline-derived CDR1 and CDR2 are MNHEY and SMNVEV (reference sequence). Trimming removed 3 bases from V and 0 bases from J; junction bases left unmatched: 4. CDR3 amino acids: CASSLRLAGGSSYNEQFF. The CDR3, as DNA: TGTGCCAGCAGTTTGAGACTAGCGGGAGGGAGCTCCTACAATGAGCAGTTCTTC.

A word on this clone: A read error may account for a junction end that differs from germline. V gene TRBV14 combines with J gene TRBJ2-7; the D gene is possibly TRBD2 (6 bases). Germline CDR1 is SGHDN and CDR2 is FVKESK. The CDR3 totals 18 residues. The CDR3 reads CASSQDIEFVPRLEGMHF. The CDR3 DNA reads TGTGCCAGCAGCCAAGATATAGAATTCGTTCCCCGTTTGGAGGGGATGCACTTC.